This TCR beta chain was profiled in a study of shared clonotypes between healthy human individuals. Study-wide findings and caveats: Shared across four donors were around 5% of the naive CD4 clonotypes. Non-shared clonotypes showed lower generation probabilities than clonotypes common to all four donors.

Clones were read by immunoSEQ multiplex PCR, and TCRdb kept only the in-frame ones, dropping some. There are hundreds of thousands of clones in the sample; about three quarters occur only once, and under 2% lies in the top ten. This clone was detected a few times. The antigen is not known. The donors were all Caucasian adults (living in Nashville, Tennessee). V shed 1 base and J shed 1 base, with 10 bases lying between them. CDR3 length: 15 residues. From germline, CDR1 is KGHSH and CDR2 LQKENI. The rearrangement joins TRBV18 to TRBJ1-1; tentatively, D is TRBD1 (5 bases). Sequenced sample: memory CD4+ T cells sorted from blood. Subset given: CD45RA-negative fraction. The receptor was derived from a woman aged 25-40 years in good health. The CDR3 region has the DNA TGTGCCAGCTCACCACTTGAGGGGAAGAACACTGAAGCTTTCTTT. It is translated as CASSPLEGKNTEAFF.